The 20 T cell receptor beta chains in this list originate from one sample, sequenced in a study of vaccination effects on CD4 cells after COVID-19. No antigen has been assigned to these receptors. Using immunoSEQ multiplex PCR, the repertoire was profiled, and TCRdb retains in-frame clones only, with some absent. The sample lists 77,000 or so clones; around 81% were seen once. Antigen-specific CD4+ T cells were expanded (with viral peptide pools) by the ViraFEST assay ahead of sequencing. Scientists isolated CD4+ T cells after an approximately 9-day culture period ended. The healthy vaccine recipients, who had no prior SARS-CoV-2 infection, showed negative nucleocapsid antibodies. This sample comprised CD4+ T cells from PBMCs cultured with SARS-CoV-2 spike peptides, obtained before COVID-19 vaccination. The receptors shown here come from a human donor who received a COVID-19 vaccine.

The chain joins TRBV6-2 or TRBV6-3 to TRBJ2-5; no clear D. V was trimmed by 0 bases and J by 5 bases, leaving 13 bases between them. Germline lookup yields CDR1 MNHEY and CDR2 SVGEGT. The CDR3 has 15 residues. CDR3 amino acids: CASSYSVLTRETQYF. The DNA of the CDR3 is TGTGCCAGCAGTTACTCGGTCCTCACCCGGGAGACCCAGTACTTC.

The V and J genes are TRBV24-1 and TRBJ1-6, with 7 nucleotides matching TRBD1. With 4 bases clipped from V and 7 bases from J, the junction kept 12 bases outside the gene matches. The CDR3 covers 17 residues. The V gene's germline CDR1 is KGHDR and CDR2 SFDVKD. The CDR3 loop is CATSELGQVRLNSPLHF. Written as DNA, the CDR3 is TGTGCCACCAGTGAACTAGGACAGGTGAGATTAAATTCACCCCTCCACTTT.

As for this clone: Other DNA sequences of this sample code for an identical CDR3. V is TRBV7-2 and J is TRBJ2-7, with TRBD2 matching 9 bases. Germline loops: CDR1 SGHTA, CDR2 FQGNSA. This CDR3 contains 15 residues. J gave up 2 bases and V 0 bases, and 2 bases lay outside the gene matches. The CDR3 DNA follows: TGTGCCAGCAGCTTAGCGGCGGGGGGGCCCTACGAGCAGTACGTC. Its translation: CASSLAAGGPYEQYV.

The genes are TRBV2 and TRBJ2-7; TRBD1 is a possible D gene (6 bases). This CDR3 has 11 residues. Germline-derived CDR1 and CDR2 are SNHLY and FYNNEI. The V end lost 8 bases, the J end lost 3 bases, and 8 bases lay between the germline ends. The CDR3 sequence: CASGQSYEQYV. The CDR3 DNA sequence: TGTGCCAGCGGACAGAGCTACGAGCAGTACGTC.

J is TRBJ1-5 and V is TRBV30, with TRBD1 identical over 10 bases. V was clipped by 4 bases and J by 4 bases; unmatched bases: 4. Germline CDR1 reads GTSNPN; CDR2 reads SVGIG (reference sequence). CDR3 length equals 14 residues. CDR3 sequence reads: CAWTPGQGNQPQHF. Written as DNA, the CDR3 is TGTGCCTGGACTCCGGGACAGGGGAATCAGCCCCAGCATTTT.

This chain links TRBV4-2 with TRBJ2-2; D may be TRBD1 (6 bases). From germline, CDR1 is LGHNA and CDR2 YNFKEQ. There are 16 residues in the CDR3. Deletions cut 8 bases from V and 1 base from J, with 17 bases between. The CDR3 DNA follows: TGTGCCAGCTGGGACACACCTCAAGAGAACACCGGGGAGCTGTTTTTT. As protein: CASWDTPQENTGELFF.

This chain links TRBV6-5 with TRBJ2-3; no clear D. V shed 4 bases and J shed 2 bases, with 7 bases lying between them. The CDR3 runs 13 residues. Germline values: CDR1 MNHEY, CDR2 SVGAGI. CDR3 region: CASSWVYTDTQYF. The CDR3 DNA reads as TGTGCCAGCAGTTGGGTCTACACAGATACGCAGTATTTT.

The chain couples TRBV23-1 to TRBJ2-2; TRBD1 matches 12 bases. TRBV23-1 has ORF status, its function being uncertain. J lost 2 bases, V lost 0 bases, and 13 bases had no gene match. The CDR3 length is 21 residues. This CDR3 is CASSQSSPGTGGLINTGELFF. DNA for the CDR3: TGCGCCAGCAGTCAATCGAGCCCCGGGACAGGGGGCCTTATCAACACCGGGGAGCTGTTTTTT.

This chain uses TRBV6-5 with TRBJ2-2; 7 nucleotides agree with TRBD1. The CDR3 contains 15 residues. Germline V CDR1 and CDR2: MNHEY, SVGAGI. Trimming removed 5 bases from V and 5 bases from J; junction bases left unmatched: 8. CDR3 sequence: CASSRYRGNTGELFF. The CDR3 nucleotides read TGTGCCAGCAGTCGGTACAGGGGAAATACCGGGGAGCTGTTTTTT.

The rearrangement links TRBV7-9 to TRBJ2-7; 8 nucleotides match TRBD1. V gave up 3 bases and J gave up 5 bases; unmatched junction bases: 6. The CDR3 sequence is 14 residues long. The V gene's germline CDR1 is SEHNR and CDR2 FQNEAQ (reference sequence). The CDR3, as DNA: TGTGCCAGCAGCTTCGGGACAGGACCCGACGAGCAGTACGTC. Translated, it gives CASSFGTGPDEQYV.

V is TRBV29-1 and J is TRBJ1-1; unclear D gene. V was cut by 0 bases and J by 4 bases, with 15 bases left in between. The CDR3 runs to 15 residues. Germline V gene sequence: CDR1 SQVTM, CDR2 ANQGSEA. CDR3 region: CSVEERAALPTEAFF. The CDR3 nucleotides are TGCAGCGTTGAAGAGAGGGCCGCTTTGCCCACTGAAGCTTTCTTT.

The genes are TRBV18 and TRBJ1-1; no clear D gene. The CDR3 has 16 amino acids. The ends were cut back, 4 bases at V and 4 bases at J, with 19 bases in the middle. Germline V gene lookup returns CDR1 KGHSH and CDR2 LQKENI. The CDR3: CASSQTSQTWSTEAFF. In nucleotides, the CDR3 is TGTGCCAGCTCACAAACGAGTCAAACCTGGAGCACTGAAGCTTTCTTT.

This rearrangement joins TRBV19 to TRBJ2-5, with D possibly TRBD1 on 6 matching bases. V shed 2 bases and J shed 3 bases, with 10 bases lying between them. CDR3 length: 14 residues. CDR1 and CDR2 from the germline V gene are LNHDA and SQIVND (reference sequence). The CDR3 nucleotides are TGTGCCAGTAGTATAATGGGGGCGAAAGAGACCCAGTACTTC. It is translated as CASSIMGAKETQYF.

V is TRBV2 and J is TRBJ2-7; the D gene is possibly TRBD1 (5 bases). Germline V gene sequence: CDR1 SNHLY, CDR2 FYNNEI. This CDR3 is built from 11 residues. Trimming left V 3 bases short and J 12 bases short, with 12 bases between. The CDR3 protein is CASSDLKRGYV. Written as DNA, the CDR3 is TGTGCCAGCAGTGATCTGAAAAGGGGGTACGTC.

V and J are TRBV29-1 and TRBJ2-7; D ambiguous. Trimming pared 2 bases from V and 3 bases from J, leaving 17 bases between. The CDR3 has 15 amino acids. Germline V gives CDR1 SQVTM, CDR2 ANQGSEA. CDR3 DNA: TGCAGCGTTGAACTCCACGGCCTCGAGATCTACGAGCAGTACGTC. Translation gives CSVELHGLEIYEQYV.

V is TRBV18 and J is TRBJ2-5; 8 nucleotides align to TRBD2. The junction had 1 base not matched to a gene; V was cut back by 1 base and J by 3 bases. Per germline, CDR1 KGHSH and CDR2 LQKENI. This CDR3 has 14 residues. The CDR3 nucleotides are TGTGCCAGCTCACCACGCGGGGGGAAAGAGACCCAGTACTTC. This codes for CASSPRGGKETQYF. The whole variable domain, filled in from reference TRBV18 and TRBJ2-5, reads NAGVMQNPRHLVRRRGQEARLRCSPMKGHSHVYWYRQLPEEGLKFMVYLQKENIIDESGMPKERFSAEFPKEGPSILRIQQVVRGDSAAYFCASSPRGGKETQYFGPGTRLLVL.

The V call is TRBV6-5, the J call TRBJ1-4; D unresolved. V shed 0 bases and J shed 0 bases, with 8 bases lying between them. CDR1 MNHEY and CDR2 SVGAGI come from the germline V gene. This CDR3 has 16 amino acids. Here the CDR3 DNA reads TGTGCCAGCAGTTACTCGACCCCGACAACTAATGAAAAACTGTTTTTT. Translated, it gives CASSYSTPTTNEKLFF.

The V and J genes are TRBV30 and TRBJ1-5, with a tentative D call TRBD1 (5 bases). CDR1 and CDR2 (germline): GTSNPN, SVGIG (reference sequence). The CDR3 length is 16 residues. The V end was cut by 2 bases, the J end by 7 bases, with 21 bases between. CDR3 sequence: CAWSIGGGVRMQPQHF. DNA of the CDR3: TGTGCCTGGAGTATAGGTGGGGGGGTGCGTATGCAGCCCCAGCATTTT. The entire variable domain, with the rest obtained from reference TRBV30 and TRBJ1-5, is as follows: SQTIHQWPATLVQPVGSPLSLECTVEGTSNPNLYWYRQAAGRGLQLLFYSVGIGQISSEVPQNLSASRPQDRQFILSSKKLLLSDSGFYLCAWSIGGGVRMQPQHFGDGTRLSIL.

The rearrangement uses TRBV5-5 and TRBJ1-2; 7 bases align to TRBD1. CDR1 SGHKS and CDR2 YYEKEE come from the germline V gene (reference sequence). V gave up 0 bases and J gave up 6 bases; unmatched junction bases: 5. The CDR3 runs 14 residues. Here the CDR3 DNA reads TGTGCCAGCAGCTTGGCCACCAGGGGGGATGGCTACACCTTC. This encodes CASSLATRGDGYTF.

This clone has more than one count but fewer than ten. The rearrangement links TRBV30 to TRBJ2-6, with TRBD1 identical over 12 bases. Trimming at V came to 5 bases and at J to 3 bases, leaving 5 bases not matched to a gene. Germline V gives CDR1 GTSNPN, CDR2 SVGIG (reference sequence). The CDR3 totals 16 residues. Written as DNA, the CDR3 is TGTGCCTGGTACCGGGACAGGGGGCTTGGGGCCAACGTCCTGACTTTC. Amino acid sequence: CAWYRDRGLGANVLTF. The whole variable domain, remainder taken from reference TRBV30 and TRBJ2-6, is SQTIHQWPATLVQPVGSPLSLECTVEGTSNPNLYWYRQAAGRGLQLLFYSVGIGQISSEVPQNLSASRPQDRQFILSSKKLLLSDSGFYLCAWYRDRGLGANVLTFGAGSRLTVL.